Sequencing of this T cell receptor (beta chain) was carried out in a study of blood T cell repertoires in COVID-19. Study background: Acute and convalescent COVID-19 samples came from the United States, Italy and Spain. PBMCs, B-cell-depleted T cells, or T cells were the source of the cDNA or gDNA that made up the material.

The germline V gene encodes CDR1 LGHNT and CDR2 FRNRAP. V was shortened by 5 bases and J by 5 bases, with 9 bases between the two germline ends. The CDR3 extends over 12 amino acids. Original data processing: Amplification from reference gene primers served as the basis for estimated nucleated cell counts. Sequenced by immunoSEQ multiplex PCR; TCRdb stores in-frame clones only, minus some. V and J calls and clone size are copied from that table; D and trimming were computed from the DNA. The sample includes fewer than 85,000 clones, around nine tenths seen only once; the top ten take roughly 6.2%. The sequence was obtained from a man aged 45-65 years with active COVID-19. Source material: peripheral blood. The chain uses TRBV12-5 and TRBJ2-5; D is ambiguous. CDR3 region: CASGINIETQYF. The CDR3 DNA sequence: TGTGCTAGTGGTATTAATATCGAGACCCAGTACTTC.